This T cell receptor (beta chain) was observed in a study of cytotoxic CD8 clonotypes in ibrutinib-treated CLL. Findings of the study overall: Shared public clonotypes were rare, and on treatment they either got smaller or stayed the same. An increase in clonality occurred at ibrutinib response, followed by a return toward baseline at progression.

Regarding this clone: Its antigen is unknown.

With sequencing, the targeted depth ranged from 1 in 200,000 to 1 in 1 million T cells. Data came from immunoSEQ multiplex PCR; TCRdb stores just in-frame clones and leaves some out. The sample carries about 300,000 clones, more than 70% recorded once. Source: PBMCs, taken at disease progression, from a patient treated with ibrutinib. This TCR was recovered from a human donor with chronic lymphocytic leukemia.

CDR3 sequence reads: CASSPILGVTSEAFF. Written as DNA, the CDR3 is TGTGCCAGCAGCCCCATTCTCGGGGTAACCTCTGAAGCTTTCTTT. V is TRBV7-6 and J is TRBJ1-1; D gene ambiguous. CDR3 length: 15 residues. Germline V gene data show CDR1 as SGHVS and CDR2 as FNYEAQ. The V end was cut by 5 bases, the J end by 6 bases, with 19 bases between.